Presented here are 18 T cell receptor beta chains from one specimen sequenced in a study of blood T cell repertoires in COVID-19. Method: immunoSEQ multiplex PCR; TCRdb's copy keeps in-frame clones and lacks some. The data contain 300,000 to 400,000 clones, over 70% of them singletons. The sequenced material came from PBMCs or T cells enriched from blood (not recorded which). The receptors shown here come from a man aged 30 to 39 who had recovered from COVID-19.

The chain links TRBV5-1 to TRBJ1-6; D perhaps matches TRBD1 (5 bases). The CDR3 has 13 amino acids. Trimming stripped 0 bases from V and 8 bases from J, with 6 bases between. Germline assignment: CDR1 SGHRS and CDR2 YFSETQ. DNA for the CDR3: TGCGCCAGCAGCTTGGTCAGGGATTCACCCCTCCACTTT. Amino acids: CASSLVRDSPLHF.

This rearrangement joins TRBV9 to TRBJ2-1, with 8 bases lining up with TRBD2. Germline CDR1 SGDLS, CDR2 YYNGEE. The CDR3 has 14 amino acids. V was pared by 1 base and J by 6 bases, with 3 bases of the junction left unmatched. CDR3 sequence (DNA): TGTGCCAGCAGCGTAATAACTAGCGGCAATGAGCAGTTCTTC. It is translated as CASSVITSGNEQFF.

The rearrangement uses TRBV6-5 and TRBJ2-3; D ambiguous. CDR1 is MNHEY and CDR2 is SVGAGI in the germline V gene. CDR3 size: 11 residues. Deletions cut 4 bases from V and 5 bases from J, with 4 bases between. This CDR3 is CASSSEDTQYF. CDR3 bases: TGTGCCAGCAGTTCAGAAGATACGCAGTATTTT.

Written as DNA, the CDR3 is TGTGCCAGCAGCTTGGCCCTGTCAGAAAGCACAGATACGCAGTATTTT. This translates into CASSLALSESTDTQYF. The chain is built from TRBV5-6 and TRBJ2-3; D remains unclear. CDR3 length: 16 amino acids. V dropped 0 bases and J dropped 0 bases, with 11 bases sitting between them. CDR1 is SGHDT, CDR2 YYEEEE, per germline.

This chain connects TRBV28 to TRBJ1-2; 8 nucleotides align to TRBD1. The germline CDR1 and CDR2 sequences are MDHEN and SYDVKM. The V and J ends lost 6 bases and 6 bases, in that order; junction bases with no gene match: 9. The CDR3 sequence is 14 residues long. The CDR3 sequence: CASRSAGGLHGYTF. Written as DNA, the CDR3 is TGTGCCAGCAGGTCAGCAGGGGGCTTACATGGCTACACCTTC.

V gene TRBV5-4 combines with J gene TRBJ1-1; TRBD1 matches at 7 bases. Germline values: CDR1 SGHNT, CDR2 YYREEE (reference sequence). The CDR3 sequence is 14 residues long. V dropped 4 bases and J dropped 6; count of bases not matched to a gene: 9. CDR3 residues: CASSESGGISEAFF. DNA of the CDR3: TGTGCCAGCAGCGAATCAGGGGGGATCTCTGAAGCTTTCTTT.

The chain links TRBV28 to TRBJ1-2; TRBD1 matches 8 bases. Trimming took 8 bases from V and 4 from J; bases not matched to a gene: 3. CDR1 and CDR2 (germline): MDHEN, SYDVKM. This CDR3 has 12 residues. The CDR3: CASDDRGYGYTF. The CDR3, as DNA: TGTGCCAGCGACGACAGGGGCTATGGCTACACCTTC.

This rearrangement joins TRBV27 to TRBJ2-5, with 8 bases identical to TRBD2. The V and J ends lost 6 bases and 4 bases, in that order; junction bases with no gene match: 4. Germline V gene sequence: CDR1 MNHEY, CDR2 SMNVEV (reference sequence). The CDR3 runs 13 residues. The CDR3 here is CASSFGRGETQYF. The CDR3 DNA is TGTGCCAGCAGCTTCGGGAGGGGAGAGACCCAGTACTTC.

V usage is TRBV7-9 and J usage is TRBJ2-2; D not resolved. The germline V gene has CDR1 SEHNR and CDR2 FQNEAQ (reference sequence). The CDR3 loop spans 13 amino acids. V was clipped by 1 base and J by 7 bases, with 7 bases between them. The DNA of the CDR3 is TGTGCCAGCAGCTTAGAGTTCGGCGGGGAGCTGTTTTTT. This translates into CASSLEFGGELFF.

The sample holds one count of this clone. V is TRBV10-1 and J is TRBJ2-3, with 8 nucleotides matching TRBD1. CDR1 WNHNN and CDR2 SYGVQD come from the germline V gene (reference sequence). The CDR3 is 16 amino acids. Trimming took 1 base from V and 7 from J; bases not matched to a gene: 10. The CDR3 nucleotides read TGCGCCAGCAGTGAGTTAGGACAGGGAGCAAAAAATACGCAGTATTTT. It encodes CASSELGQGAKNTQYF.

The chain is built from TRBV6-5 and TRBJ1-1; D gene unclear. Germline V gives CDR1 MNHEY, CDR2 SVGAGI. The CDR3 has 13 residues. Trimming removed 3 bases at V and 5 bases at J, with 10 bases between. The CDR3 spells CASSYLQTTEAFF. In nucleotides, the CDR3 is TGTGCCAGCAGTTATTTGCAGACAACTGAAGCTTTCTTT.

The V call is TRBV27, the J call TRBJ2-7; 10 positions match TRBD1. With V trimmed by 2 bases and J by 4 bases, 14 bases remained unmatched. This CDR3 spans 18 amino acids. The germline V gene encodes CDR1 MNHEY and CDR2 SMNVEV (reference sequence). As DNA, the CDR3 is TGTGCCAGCAGTTTACGTCCCGGCCTGACAGGGGGCGGGTACGAGCAGTACTTC. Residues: CASSLRPGLTGGGYEQYF.

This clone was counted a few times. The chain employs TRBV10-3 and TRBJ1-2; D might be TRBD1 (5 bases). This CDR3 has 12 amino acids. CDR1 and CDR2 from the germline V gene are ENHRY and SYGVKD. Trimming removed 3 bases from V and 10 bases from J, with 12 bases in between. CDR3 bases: TGTGCCATCAGTGAAACGACAGCCGACTACACCTTC. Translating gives CAISETTADYTF.

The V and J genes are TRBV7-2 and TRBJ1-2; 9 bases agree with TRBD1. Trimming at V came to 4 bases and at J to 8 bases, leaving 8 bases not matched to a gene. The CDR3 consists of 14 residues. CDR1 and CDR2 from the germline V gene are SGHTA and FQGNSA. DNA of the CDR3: TGTGCCAGCAGCTCAGTTGGGACAGGGAGAGGCTACACCTTC. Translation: CASSSVGTGRGYTF. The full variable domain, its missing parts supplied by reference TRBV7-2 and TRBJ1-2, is GAGVSQSPSNKVTEKGKDVELRCDPISGHTALYWYRQSLGQGLEFLIYFQGNSAPDKSGLPSDRFSAERTGGSVSTLTIQRTQQEDSAVYLCASSSVGTGRGYTFGSGTRLTVV.

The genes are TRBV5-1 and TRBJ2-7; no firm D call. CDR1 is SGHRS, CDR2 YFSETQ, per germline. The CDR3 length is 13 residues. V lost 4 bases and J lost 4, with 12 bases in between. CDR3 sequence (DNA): TGCGCCAGCAGCCACGGTCCCCGGTACGAGCAGTACTTC. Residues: CASSHGPRYEQYF.

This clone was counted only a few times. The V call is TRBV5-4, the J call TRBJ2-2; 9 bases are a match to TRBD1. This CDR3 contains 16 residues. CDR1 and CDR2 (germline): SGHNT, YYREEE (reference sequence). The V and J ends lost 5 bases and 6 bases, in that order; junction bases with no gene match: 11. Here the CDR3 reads CASSSRTGEGAGELFF. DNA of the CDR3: TGTGCCAGCAGTTCCAGGACAGGGGAGGGGGCCGGGGAGCTGTTTTTT.

CDR3 DNA sequence: TGTGCCAGCAGCAAAGGGGACAGGGGCTACACAGATACGCAGTATTTT. It encodes CASSKGDRGYTDTQYF. The chain joins TRBV9 to TRBJ2-3; 10 positions match TRBD1. The V gene end was trimmed by 4 bases and the J gene end by 2 bases; junction bases not matched to a gene: 7. The CDR3 totals 16 residues. Germline-derived CDR1 and CDR2 are SGDLS and YYNGEE.

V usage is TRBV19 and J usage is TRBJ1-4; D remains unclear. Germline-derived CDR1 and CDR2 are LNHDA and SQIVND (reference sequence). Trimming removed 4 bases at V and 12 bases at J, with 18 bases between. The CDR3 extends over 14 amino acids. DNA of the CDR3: TGTGCCAGTAGTACCGACCATCCGGGTTTAGAACTGTTTTTT. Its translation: CASSTDHPGLELFF.